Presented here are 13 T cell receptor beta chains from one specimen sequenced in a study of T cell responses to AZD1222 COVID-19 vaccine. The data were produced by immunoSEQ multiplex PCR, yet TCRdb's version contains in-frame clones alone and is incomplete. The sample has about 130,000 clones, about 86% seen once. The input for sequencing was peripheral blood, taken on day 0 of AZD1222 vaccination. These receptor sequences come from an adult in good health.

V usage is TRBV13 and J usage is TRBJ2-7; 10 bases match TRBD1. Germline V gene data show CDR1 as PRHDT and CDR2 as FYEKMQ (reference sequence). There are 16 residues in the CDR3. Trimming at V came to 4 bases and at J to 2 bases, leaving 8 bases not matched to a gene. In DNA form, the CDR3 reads TGTGCCAGCAGCTCCGGGACAGGGGAATTTGCCTACGAGCAGTACTTC. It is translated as CASSSGTGEFAYEQYF.

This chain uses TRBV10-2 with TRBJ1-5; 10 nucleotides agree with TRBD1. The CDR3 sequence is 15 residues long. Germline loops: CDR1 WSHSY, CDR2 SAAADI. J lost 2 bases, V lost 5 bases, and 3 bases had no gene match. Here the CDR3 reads CASSFGTGGNQPQHF. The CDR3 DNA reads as TGCGCCAGCAGTTTCGGGACAGGGGGCAATCAGCCCCAGCATTTT.

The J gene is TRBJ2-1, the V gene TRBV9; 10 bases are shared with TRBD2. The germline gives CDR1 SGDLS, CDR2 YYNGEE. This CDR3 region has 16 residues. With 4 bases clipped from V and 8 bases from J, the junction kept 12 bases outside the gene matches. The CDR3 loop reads CASSLASSGSYDEQFF. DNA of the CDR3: TGTGCCAGCAGCCTAGCTTCTAGCGGGAGTTACGATGAGCAGTTCTTC.

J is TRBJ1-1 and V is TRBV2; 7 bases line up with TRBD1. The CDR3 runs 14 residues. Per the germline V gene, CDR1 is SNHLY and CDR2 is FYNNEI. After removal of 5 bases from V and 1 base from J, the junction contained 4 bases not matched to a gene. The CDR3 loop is CASSPGTANTEAFF. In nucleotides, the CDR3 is TGTGCCAGCAGTCCTGGGACAGCGAACACTGAAGCTTTCTTT.

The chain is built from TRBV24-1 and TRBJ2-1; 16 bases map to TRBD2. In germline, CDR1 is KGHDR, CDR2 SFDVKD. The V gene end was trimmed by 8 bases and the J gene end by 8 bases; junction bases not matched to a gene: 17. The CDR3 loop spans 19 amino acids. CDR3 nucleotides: TGTGCCACCACCCGACCGGGACTAGCGGGAGGGCCTTCGGCGGATGAGCAGTTCTTC. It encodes CATTRPGLAGGPSADEQFF.

The DNA of the CDR3 is TGTGCCAGCAGCTCGGAACCGGGACAGGGAGCCTCACCCCTCCACTTT. This translates into CASSSEPGQGASPLHF. The chain couples TRBV7-3 to TRBJ1-6; 9 bases are a match to TRBD1. Germline V gives CDR1 SGHTA, CDR2 FQGTGA. V lost 4 bases and J lost 10; bases outside the gene matches: 11. The CDR3 extends over 16 amino acids. Using reference TRBV7-3 and TRBJ1-6 for the parts outside the CDR3, the full variable domain is GAGVSQTPSNKVTEKGKYVELRCDPISGHTALYWYRQSLGQGPEFLIYFQGTGAADDSGLPNDRFFAVRPEGSVSTLKIQRTERGDSAVYLCASSSEPGQGASPLHFGNGTRLTVT.

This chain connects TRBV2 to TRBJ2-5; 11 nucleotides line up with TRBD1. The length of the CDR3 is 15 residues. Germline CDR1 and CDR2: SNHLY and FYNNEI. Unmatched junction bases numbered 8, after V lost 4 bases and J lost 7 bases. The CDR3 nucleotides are TGTGCCAGCAGTGCGGGGACAGGGGGTGGGGGGACCCAGTACTTC. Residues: CASSAGTGGGGTQYF.

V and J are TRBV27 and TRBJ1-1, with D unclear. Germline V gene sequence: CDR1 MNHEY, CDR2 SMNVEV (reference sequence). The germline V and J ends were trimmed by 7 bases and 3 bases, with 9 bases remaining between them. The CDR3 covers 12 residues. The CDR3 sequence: CASTEGYTEAFF. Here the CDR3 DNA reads TGTGCCAGCACCGAAGGATACACTGAAGCTTTCTTT.

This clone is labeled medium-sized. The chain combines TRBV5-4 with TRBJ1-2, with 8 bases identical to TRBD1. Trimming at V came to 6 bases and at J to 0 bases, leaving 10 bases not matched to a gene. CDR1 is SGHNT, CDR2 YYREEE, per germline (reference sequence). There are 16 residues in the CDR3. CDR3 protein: CASTIGGTGTNYGYTF. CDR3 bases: TGTGCCAGCACCATAGGAGGGACAGGAACTAACTATGGCTACACCTTC.

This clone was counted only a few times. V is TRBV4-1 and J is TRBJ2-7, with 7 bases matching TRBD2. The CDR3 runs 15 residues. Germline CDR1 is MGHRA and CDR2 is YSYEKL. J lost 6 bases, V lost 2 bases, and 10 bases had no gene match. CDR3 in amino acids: CASSQNPGLAAEQYF. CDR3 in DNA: TGCGCCAGCAGCCAAAACCCGGGGCTAGCGGCCGAGCAGTACTTC.

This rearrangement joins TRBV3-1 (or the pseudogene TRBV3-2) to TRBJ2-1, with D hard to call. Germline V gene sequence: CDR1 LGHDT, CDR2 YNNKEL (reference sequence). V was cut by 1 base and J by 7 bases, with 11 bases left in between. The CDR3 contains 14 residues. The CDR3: CASSQGYRRNEQFF. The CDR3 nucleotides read TGTGCCAGCAGCCAAGGGTATAGGAGAAATGAGCAGTTCTTC.

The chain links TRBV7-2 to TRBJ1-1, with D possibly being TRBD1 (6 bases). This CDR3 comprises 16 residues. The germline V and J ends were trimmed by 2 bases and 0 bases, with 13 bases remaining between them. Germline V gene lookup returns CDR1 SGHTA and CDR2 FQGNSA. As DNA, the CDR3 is TGTGCCAGCAGCTTATCCGGGGGCCGCATGAACACTGAAGCTTTCTTT. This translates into CASSLSGGRMNTEAFF.

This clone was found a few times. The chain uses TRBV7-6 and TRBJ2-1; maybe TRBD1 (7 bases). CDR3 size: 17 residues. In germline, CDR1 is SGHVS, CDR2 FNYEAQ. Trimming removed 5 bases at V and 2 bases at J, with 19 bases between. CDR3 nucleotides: TGTGCCAGCAGCCAGGAGGGGGCCTCAGGGGCCTACAATGAGCAGTTCTTC. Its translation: CASSQEGASGAYNEQFF.